A single sample gave rise to the 30 T cell receptor beta chains below, sequenced in a study of T cells after yellow fever vaccination. TCRdb reprocessed the 5' RACE reads with MiXCR, giving one entry per CDR3 protein. The repertoire has almost 600,000 distinct CDR3 sequences, roughly 13% of them found once; the top ten carry about 14%. Specimen: PBMCs, collected on the day of the yellow fever booster vaccination. The receptors were gathered from a man in his thirties or forties who received the YFV17D yellow fever vaccine.

In this sample, this clonotype turned up a few times. This chain uses TRBV9 with TRBJ2-7, with D tentatively TRBD1 (5 bases). From germline, CDR1 is SGDLS and CDR2 YYNGEE. The CDR3 is 11 amino acids. The V and J ends lost 3 bases and 6 bases respectively, with 7 bases between them. CDR3 region: CASSAQGEQYF. DNA for the CDR3: TGTGCCAGCAGCGCTCAGGGCGAGCAGTACTTC. The variable domain in full, with the rest retrieved from reference TRBV9 and TRBJ2-7, is DSGVTQTPKHLITATGQRVTLRCSPRSGDLSVYWYQQSLDQGLQFLIQYYNGEERAKGNILERFSAQQFPDLHSELNLSSLELGDSALYFCASSAQGEQYFGPGTRLTVT.

The chain links TRBV15 to TRBJ2-2; 7 bases fit TRBD2. CDR1 is LNHNV and CDR2 is YYDKDF in the germline V gene (reference sequence). After removal of 0 bases from V and 7 bases from J, the junction contained 5 bases not matched to a gene. The CDR3 consists of 15 residues. The CDR3 reads CATSREAGSDGELFF. The CDR3 nucleotides are TGTGCCACCAGCAGAGAAGCGGGGAGCGACGGGGAGCTGTTTTTT. The complete variable domain, with remaining parts taken from reference TRBV15 and TRBJ2-2, reads DAMVIQNPRYQVTQFGKPVTLSCSQTLNHNVMYWYQQKSSQAPKLLFHYYDKDFNNEADTPDNFQSRRPNTSFCFLDIRSPGLGDTAMYLCATSREAGSDGELFFGEGSRLTVL.

This chain links TRBV30 with TRBJ1-2, with no clear D. Germline CDR1 is GTSNPN and CDR2 is SVGIG (reference sequence). The CDR3 length is 13 residues. V lost 0 bases to trimming and J lost 8 bases, with 13 bases between them. CDR3 sequence reads: CAWSVVGLGGYTF. In nucleotides, the CDR3 is TGTGCCTGGAGTGTGGTAGGGCTTGGCGGCTACACCTTC.

This clonotype was found a few times. The V and J genes are TRBV9 and TRBJ2-7, with 8 bases identical to TRBD2. The ends lost 0 bases at V and 2 bases at J; junction bases unmatched: 7. Per germline, CDR1 SGDLS and CDR2 YYNGEE. The CDR3 totals 16 residues. The CDR3 coding sequence is TGTGCCAGCAGCGTAGGTGGAGCGGGAGCGACCTACGAGCAGTACTTC. Translated: CASSVGGAGATYEQYF.

The chain uses TRBV5-1 and TRBJ1-2; D gene unclear. The CDR3 spans 15 residues. The germline V and J ends were trimmed by 0 bases and 4 bases, with 13 bases remaining between them. CDR1 SGHRS and CDR2 YFSETQ come from the germline V gene. Here the CDR3 DNA reads TGCGCCAGCAGCTTGGAAGCGCGGGGAGGCTATGGCTACACCTTC. Its translation is CASSLEARGGYGYTF.

This sequence joins TRBV7-2 and TRBJ2-7; D perhaps matches TRBD2 (5 bases). The V gene lost 2 bases and the J gene lost 5 bases, with 10 bases spanning the gap. CDR3 size: 13 residues. Germline-derived CDR1 and CDR2 are SGHTA and FQGNSA. CDR3 protein: CASSLLTIDEQYF. DNA of the CDR3: TGTGCCAGCAGCTTACTGACTATCGACGAGCAGTACTTC.

In this sample, this clonotype turned up many times. The chain couples TRBV5-1 to TRBJ1-1, with 7 bases fitting TRBD1. The trim removed 1 base at V and 0 bases at J, leaving 6 bases unmatched. The CDR3 has 16 amino acids. CDR1 SGHRS and CDR2 YFSETQ come from the germline V gene. In DNA form, the CDR3 reads TGCGCCAGCAGCTTGAGACAGGGCCTTATGAACACTGAAGCTTTCTTT. This gives the protein CASSLRQGLMNTEAFF. The full variable domain, its missing parts supplied by reference TRBV5-1 and TRBJ1-1, is KAGVTQTPRYLIKTRGQQVTLSCSPISGHRSVSWYQQTPGQGLQFLFEYFSETQRNKGNFPGRFSGRQFSNSRSEMNVSTLELGDSALYLCASSLRQGLMNTEAFFGQGTRLTVV.

This chain joins TRBV20-1 and TRBJ1-6; D is perhaps TRBD1 (6 bases). This CDR3 region has 14 residues. Looked up from germline, CDR1 is DFQATT and CDR2 is SNEGSKA (reference sequence). The V gene lost 3 bases and the J gene lost 5 bases, with 11 bases spanning the gap. CDR3 DNA sequence: TGCAGTGCTAGTCTAGGACAGCATAATTCACCCCTCCACTTT. This sequence encodes CSASLGQHNSPLHF.

The chain combines TRBV2 with TRBJ2-7, with 10 bases fitting TRBD1. Unmatched junction bases numbered 7, after V lost 9 bases and J lost 2 bases. The CDR3 loop spans 14 amino acids. The germline V gene has CDR1 SNHLY and CDR2 FYNNEI. The CDR3 sequence: CARSVGTGAYEQYF. CDR3 DNA: TGTGCCAGGTCCGTCGGGACAGGGGCCTACGAGCAGTACTTC.

This sequence joins TRBV18 and TRBJ1-1, with a tentative D call TRBD1 (5 bases). The CDR3 sequence is 13 residues long. From germline, CDR1 is KGHSH and CDR2 LQKENI. Between the trimmed V and J ends, which lost 3 bases and 8 bases, there was a span of 13 bases. Here the CDR3 DNA reads TGTGCCAGCTCACCCTCGGGACGCCAAGAAGCTTTCTTT. This sequence encodes CASSPSGRQEAFF. The full variable domain, rest sourced from reference TRBV18 and TRBJ1-1, is NAGVMQNPRHLVRRRGQEARLRCSPMKGHSHVYWYRQLPEEGLKFMVYLQKENIIDESGMPKERFSAEFPKEGPSILRIQQVVRGDSAAYFCASSPSGRQEAFFGQGTRLTVV.

The chain couples TRBV12-3 or TRBV12-4 to TRBJ2-1, with a possible D match to TRBD2 (5 bases). Deletions cut 4 bases from V and 7 bases from J, with 11 bases between. The CDR3 is 13 residues long. CDR3 in amino acids: CASSWGVANEQFF. DNA for the CDR3: TGTGCCAGCAGTTGGGGAGTGGCGAATGAGCAGTTCTTC.

In its sample, this clonotype was seen a few times. V usage is TRBV11-2 and J usage is TRBJ1-2; TRBD1 is a possible D gene (5 bases). The CDR3 extends over 14 amino acids. Germline assignment: CDR1 SGHAT and CDR2 FQNNGV. V was clipped by 4 bases and J by 1 base, with 10 bases between them. In DNA form, the CDR3 reads TGTGCCAGCAGCTCGGGACCTTTTAACTATGGCTACACCTTC. It translates to CASSSGPFNYGYTF.

This clonotype has just a few counts. V gene TRBV6-2 or TRBV6-3 combines with J gene TRBJ2-7, with 7 bases identical to TRBD2. The CDR3 extends over 19 amino acids. Germline V gene data show CDR1 as MNHEY and CDR2 as SVGEGT. The V gene end was trimmed by 7 bases and the J gene end by 2 bases; junction bases not matched to a gene: 23. CDR3 in amino acids: CASTSFALGSAGEPYEQYF. For the CDR3, the DNA is TGTGCCAGCACCTCCTTCGCCTTGGGGTCCGCGGGAGAACCCTACGAGCAGTACTTC.

The V call is TRBV6-2 or TRBV6-3, the J call TRBJ2-3; 8 bases agree with TRBD1. Losses at the gene ends were 0 bases for V and 1 base for J; bases not matched to a gene: 6. Germline CDR1 reads MNHEY; CDR2 reads SVGEGT. The CDR3 has 17 residues. DNA for the CDR3: TGTGCCAGCAGTTACTCAAGACAGGGGTCCGGCACAGATACGCAGTATTTT. Its protein is CASSYSRQGSGTDTQYF.

The chain is built from TRBV12-3 or TRBV12-4 and TRBJ1-5, with D hard to call. Trimming took 7 bases from V and 7 from J, leaving 11 bases between them. This CDR3 has 12 amino acids. In nucleotides, the CDR3 is TGTGCCAGCAAGGTTGGTTGGCAGCCCCAGCATTTT. Translating it yields CASKVGWQPQHF.

The gene calls are TRBV20-1 and TRBJ1-1, with unresolved D. The V end was cut by 6 bases, the J end by 3 bases, with 14 bases between. Germline V gene lookup returns CDR1 DFQATT and CDR2 SNEGSKA (reference sequence). The CDR3 sequence is 13 residues long. The CDR3 DNA is TGCAGTGCCCGCGGGGTTGGGTACACTGAAGCTTTCTTT. Residues: CSARGVGYTEAFF.

There are a few counts of this clonotype. The chain is built from TRBV5-1 and TRBJ1-4; D is unclear. V lost 3 bases and J lost 5, with 8 bases in between. Germline-derived CDR1 and CDR2 are SGHRS and YFSETQ. The CDR3 runs to 13 residues. The CDR3 DNA is TGCGCCAGCAGCTGGGAATCAAATGAAAAACTGTTTTTT. Translation gives CASSWESNEKLFF.

This clonotype was seen more than once but under ten times. This chain joins TRBV5-6 and TRBJ2-7, with D unresolved. The CDR3 extends over 15 amino acids. The V gene lost 0 bases and the J gene lost 3 bases, with 13 bases spanning the gap. In germline, CDR1 is SGHDT, CDR2 YYEEEE. For the CDR3, the DNA is TGTGCCAGCAGCTTGGGGCGATCCTGGGGCTACGAGCAGTACTTC. This codes for CASSLGRSWGYEQYF. Full variable domain (remainder filled in from reference TRBV5-6 and TRBJ2-7): DAGVTQSPTHLIKTRGQQVTLRCSPKSGHDTVSWYQQALGQGPQFIFQYYEEEERQRGNFPDRFSGHQFPNYSSELNVNALLLGDSALYLCASSLGRSWGYEQYFGPGTRLTVT.

This clonotype was observed at least ten times. The chain combines TRBV6-5 with TRBJ2-2, with D unresolved. Trimming took 6 bases from V and 1 from J, leaving 3 bases between them. Germline V gene lookup returns CDR1 MNHEY and CDR2 SVGAGI. The CDR3 sequence is 12 residues long. CDR3 sequence (DNA): TGTGCCAGCAGCAGGAACACCGGGGAGCTGTTTTTT. This encodes CASSRNTGELFF.

CDR3 in DNA: TGCAGTGCTAGACTGAGCGGGAGTCAGGGTTATGAGCAGTTCTTC. Translation: CSARLSGSQGYEQFF. The chain recombines TRBV20-1 with TRBJ2-1; 8 nucleotides line up with TRBD2. V lost 2 bases, J lost 8 bases, and 11 bases stayed unmatched. Germline V lookup: CDR1 DFQATT, CDR2 SNEGSKA (reference sequence). The CDR3 is 15 residues long.

This clonotype was seen only a few times. The chain recombines TRBV7-8 with TRBJ1-1; no firm D call. The V gene's germline CDR1 is SGHVS and CDR2 FQNEAQ. The germline V and J ends were trimmed by 5 bases and 6 bases, with 7 bases remaining between them. This CDR3 comprises 11 residues. CDR3: CASSPMPEAFF. The CDR3 DNA reads as TGTGCCAGCAGCCCGATGCCTGAAGCTTTCTTT.

V and J are TRBV20-1 and TRBJ1-6; maybe TRBD1 (5 bases). The CDR3 consists of 14 residues. V lost 6 bases and J lost 5, with 14 bases in between. In germline, CDR1 is DFQATT, CDR2 SNEGSKA (reference sequence). CDR3 amino acids: CSAPSGTNNSPLHF. The CDR3 region has the DNA TGCAGTGCACCCTCCGGGACTAATAATTCACCCCTCCACTTT.

The chain combines TRBV20-1 with TRBJ2-1; 13 nucleotides match TRBD2. This CDR3 is 16 amino acids long. J gave up 5 bases and V 5 bases, and 9 bases lay outside the gene matches. Germline V gene data show CDR1 as DFQATT and CDR2 as SNEGSKA (reference sequence). The CDR3 is CSAPPGLAGVHNEQFF. CDR3 nucleotides: TGCAGTGCTCCCCCTGGACTAGCGGGAGTTCACAATGAGCAGTTCTTC.

The chain recombines TRBV4-3 with TRBJ2-1; tentatively, D is TRBD1 (5 bases). Germline loops: CDR1 LGHNA, CDR2 YSLEER. This CDR3 region has 15 residues. Trimming took off 0 bases at V and 2 bases at J, with 8 bases between the two ends. The DNA of the CDR3 is TGCGCCAGCAGCCAAGACAGGGCCACCTACAATGAGCAGTTCTTC. This sequence encodes CASSQDRATYNEQFF.

The rearrangement links TRBV7-3 to TRBJ2-7; 7 bases match TRBD1. CDR1 and CDR2 (germline): SGHTA, FQGTGA. The CDR3 covers 12 residues. Germline trimming cut 2 bases from V and 9 bases from J; bases unmatched to any gene: 4. CDR3 DNA sequence: TGTGCCAGCAGCTTAGGGGACAGCGGGCAGTACTTC. Protein: CASSLGDSGQYF.

This clonotype was detected only a few times. The rearrangement links TRBV7-9 to TRBJ1-2; 7 nucleotides match TRBD1. Germline V gene lookup returns CDR1 SEHNR and CDR2 FQNEAQ (reference sequence). The ends lost 1 base at V and 8 bases at J; junction bases unmatched: 10. This CDR3 spans 15 amino acids. The CDR3 reads CASSLEGGRTNGYTF. The CDR3 nucleotides are TGTGCCAGCAGCTTAGAAGGGGGCAGGACAAACGGCTACACCTTC. Looking up the rest from reference TRBV7-9 and TRBJ1-2 gives the full variable domain: DTGVSQNPRHKITKRGQNVTFRCDPISEHNRLYWYRQTLGQGPEFLTYFQNEAQLEKSRLLSDRFSAERPKGSFSTLEIQRTEQGDSAMYLCASSLEGGRTNGYTFGSGTRLTVV.

This clonotype was seen only once. The chain joins TRBV7-2 to TRBJ2-3; D perhaps matches TRBD1 (5 bases). The CDR3 length is 15 residues. The V end lost 5 bases, the J end lost 2 bases, and 14 bases lay between the germline ends. Germline V gene lookup returns CDR1 SGHTA and CDR2 FQGNSA. The DNA of the CDR3 is TGTGCCAGCAGCATTCATGGGGCTTACACAGATACGCAGTATTTT. Translation: CASSIHGAYTDTQYF.

The chain recombines TRBV6-1 with TRBJ2-1; TRBD2 aligns across 9 bases. CDR3 length: 16 residues. The germline V gene has CDR1 MNHNS and CDR2 SASEGT. V lost 6 bases, J lost 1 base, and 7 bases stayed unmatched. The CDR3 DNA reads as TGTGCCAGCAGCCCCCCTAGCGGGACATCCTACAATGAGCAGTTCTTC. Translation: CASSPPSGTSYNEQFF.

The rearrangement joins TRBV18 to TRBJ1-2; unclear D gene. CDR3 size: 12 residues. Germline-derived CDR1 and CDR2 are KGHSH and LQKENI. V was pared by 3 bases and J by 4 bases, with 6 bases between. The CDR3 region is CASSPDPYGYTF. In DNA form, the CDR3 reads TGTGCCAGCTCACCTGACCCCTATGGCTACACCTTC.

This clonotype was detected only a few times. J is TRBJ2-1 and V is TRBV24-1; the match to TRBD2 covers 7 bases. The germline CDR1 and CDR2 sequences are KGHDR and SFDVKD. The V segment lost 6 bases and the J segment 10 bases; nucleotides outside the gene matches: 14. The CDR3 runs 15 residues. CDR3 loop: CATSRAGIRVEEQFF. DNA of the CDR3: TGTGCCACCAGTCGAGCGGGAATTCGGGTAGAAGAGCAGTTCTTC.